The T cell receptor beta chain described here comes from a study of CD8+ T cells in alopecia areata. Study results and limitations: In scalp samples, resident alphabeta T cells of normal skin are also sequenced.

Sorted out of PBMCs were CD4+ T cells and CD8+ T cells. The length of the CDR3 is 14 residues. Germline CDR1 GTSNPN, CDR2 SVGIG (reference sequence). Trimming pared 5 bases from V and 0 bases from J, leaving 13 bases between. As concerns this clone: Antigen specificity is unknown.

RNA was isolated and reverse transcribed to cDNA, the sequencing template. TCRdb's copy holds only in-frame clones and misses some; the assay was immunoSEQ multiplex PCR. The table records hundreds of thousands of clones, less than 80% of them present only once. Sample: CD4+ T cells sorted from blood, taken at week 0. This TCR was sampled from a human donor with alopecia areata. The rearrangement joins TRBV30 to TRBJ1-1; D is undetermined. The CDR3 is CAWVPGGLNTEAFF. CDR3 bases: TGTGCCTGGGTCCCGGGAGGGTTGAACACTGAAGCTTTCTTT.